This TCR beta chain comes out of a study of shared T cell receptors in the human thymus. Germline V CDR1 and CDR2: SQVTM, ANQGSEA. V dropped 3 bases and J dropped 5 bases, with 12 bases sitting between them. CDR3 size: 13 residues. Sequenced by immunoSEQ multiplex PCR; TCRdb stores in-frame clones only, minus some. The sample records about 660,000 clones, around 87% being singletons. Another study also made use of these data, one on human thymus T cells. Turning to that study: A high degree of thymic repertoire overlap among unrelated individuals was reported in related research.

V gene TRBV29-1 combines with J gene TRBJ2-3; tentatively, D is TRBD1 (5 bases). Input material: thymocytes. The TCR was taken from a boy less than two years old with a congenital heart defect. The CDR3, as DNA: TGCAGCGTTGAGGGGCCACTAAAAGATACGCAGTATTTT. Its translation is CSVEGPLKDTQYF.